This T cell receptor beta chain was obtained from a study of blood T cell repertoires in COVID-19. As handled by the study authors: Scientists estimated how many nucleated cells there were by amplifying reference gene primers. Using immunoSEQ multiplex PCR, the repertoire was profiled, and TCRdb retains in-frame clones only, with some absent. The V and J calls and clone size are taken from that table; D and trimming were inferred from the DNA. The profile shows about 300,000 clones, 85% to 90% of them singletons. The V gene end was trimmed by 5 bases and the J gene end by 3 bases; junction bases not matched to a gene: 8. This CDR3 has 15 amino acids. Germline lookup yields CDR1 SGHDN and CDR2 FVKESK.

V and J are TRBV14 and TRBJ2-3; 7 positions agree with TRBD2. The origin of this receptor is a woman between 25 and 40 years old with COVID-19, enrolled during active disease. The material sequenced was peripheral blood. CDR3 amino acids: CASSTRGVVTDTQYF. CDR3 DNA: TGTGCCAGCAGCACCCGGGGGGTTGTGACAGATACGCAGTATTTT.